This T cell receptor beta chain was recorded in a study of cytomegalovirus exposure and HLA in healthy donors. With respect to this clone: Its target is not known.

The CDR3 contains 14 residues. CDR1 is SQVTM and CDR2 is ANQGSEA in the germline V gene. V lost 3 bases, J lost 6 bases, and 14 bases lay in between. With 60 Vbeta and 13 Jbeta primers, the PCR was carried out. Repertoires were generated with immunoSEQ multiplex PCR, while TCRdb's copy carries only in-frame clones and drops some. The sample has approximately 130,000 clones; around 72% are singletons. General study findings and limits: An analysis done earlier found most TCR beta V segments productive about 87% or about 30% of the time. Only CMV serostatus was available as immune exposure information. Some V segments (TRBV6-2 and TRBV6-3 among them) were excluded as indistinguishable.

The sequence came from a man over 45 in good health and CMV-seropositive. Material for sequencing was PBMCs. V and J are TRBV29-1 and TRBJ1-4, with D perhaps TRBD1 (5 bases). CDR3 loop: CSVEGRERDEKLFF. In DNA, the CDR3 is TGCAGCGTTGAGGGGCGGGAACGGGATGAAAAACTGTTTTTT.